This T cell receptor (beta chain) was found in a study of blood T cells in healthy people across ages (dated by TCRdb to the mid-2010s). About the full investigation: Template switching captured roughly one uniquely barcoded TCR beta cDNA molecule per two T cells in model experiments. The study measured age-related changes in TCR beta repertoire diversity using deep sequencing normalized with unique cDNA molecular identifiers. The donors were split into four age groups: young (average around 16 years), middle-aged (39), aged (approximately 59) and long-lived (roughly 77). Donors of different ages were randomly distributed across sequencing lanes to avoid experimental bias. For two donors (one aged 18 to 30 and one aged 80 or older), the study analyzed two additional independent replicas of 1 million unique cDNA reads from the same blood draw.

The method behind the library was 5' RACE. TCRdb names Illumina HiSeq 2500 as the instrument used. A second roughly 7 to 12 cycle PCR used a sample-barcoded 5' primer and a J-beta primer mix. A template-switch 5' adaptor carrying 12 random nucleotides introduced a unique molecular identifier onto each TCR beta cDNA molecule. Each sample yielded at least 3 million CDR3-containing paired-end reads. The Mint cDNA synthesis kit, primed by a TRBC-specific oligonucleotide, was used to synthesize first-strand cDNA from all RNA. Following uracil-DNA glycosylase treatment, all cDNA underwent a first 18-cycle PCR with the universal primers M1SS and BC2_uni_R. The authors' pipeline ran thus. Each sample was normalized by randomly selecting 1 million high-quality reads, each carrying a distinct molecular identifier. Reads sharing molecular identifiers were discarded rather than binned into consensus sequences. CDR3 identification, clonotype clustering and error correction used MiTCR with a Q25 quality threshold and the strictest error-elimination algorithm. Lower-bound total TCR beta diversity was estimated with a nonparametric unseen species model using Euler transformation. Using fastp trimming at Q25 and MiXCR clonotype assembly, TCRdb reanalyzed the public sequencing data and kept in-frame beta chains. Each CDR3 protein gets just one entry, which takes the most common genes and DNA from the rows behind it. V and J calls and clone size were set by TCRdb, not the authors. This sample lists 920,000 or so distinct CDR3 sequences; around 45% were detected once. The ten largest make up about 19% of the sample.

Per the germline V gene, WSHSY is the CDR1 and SAAADI is the CDR2. Spanning cysteine to phenylalanine, the CDR3 consists of 13 amino acids. The DNA shown is the 39-base CDR3, in frame from base 1. What the work shows at the level of the full study, not this receptor alone: Compared with the aged group, the long-lived group had more naive CD4+ T cells, fewer expanded clones and increased TCR diversity, suggesting age selection. Observed TCR beta diversity per million T cells fell roughly linearly with age, and a significant reduction was already apparent by age around 44. Observed TCR beta diversity correlated strongly with the percentage of naive T cells measured by flow cytometry. Since profiling was done on bulk unsorted PBMCs, naive and antigen-experienced compartments could not be conclusively compared. Estimates of total diversity based on one million sequenced T cells were considered lower bounds and underestimates. The CMV infection status of donors was not known, potentially confounding age-related changes in expanded clonotypes.

In the case of this clonotype: The target of this receptor is not known. Base qualities are not provided; no much larger clone lies one nucleotide away.

The 39 donors, aged about 6 to 100 years, were systemically healthy Caucasian individuals from Russia. Each donor gave 9.5 to 10 milliliters of peripheral blood, drawn into EDTA-treated Vacutainer tubes. PBMCs were isolated by Ficoll-Paque density-gradient centrifugation, with at least 6.5 million obtained per sample. Trizol reagent was used to extract total RNA from PBMCs, with at least 5 micrograms per sample. For every donor, an aliquot of PBMCs went through flow cytometry to measure the percentages of naive CD45RAhigh/CD27high T cells. This chain is built from TRBV10-2 and TRBJ2-4, with no D gene named confidently. Judging by the DNA end, TRBJ2-5 fits better; the J call may be wrong. Sequenced: blood. The sequence was collected from a woman aged 55 to 70 in good health. The sequence in DNA is TGCGCCAGCTGCCATGGCGTCCAAGAGACCCAGTACTTC. This gives the protein CASCHGVQETQYF.